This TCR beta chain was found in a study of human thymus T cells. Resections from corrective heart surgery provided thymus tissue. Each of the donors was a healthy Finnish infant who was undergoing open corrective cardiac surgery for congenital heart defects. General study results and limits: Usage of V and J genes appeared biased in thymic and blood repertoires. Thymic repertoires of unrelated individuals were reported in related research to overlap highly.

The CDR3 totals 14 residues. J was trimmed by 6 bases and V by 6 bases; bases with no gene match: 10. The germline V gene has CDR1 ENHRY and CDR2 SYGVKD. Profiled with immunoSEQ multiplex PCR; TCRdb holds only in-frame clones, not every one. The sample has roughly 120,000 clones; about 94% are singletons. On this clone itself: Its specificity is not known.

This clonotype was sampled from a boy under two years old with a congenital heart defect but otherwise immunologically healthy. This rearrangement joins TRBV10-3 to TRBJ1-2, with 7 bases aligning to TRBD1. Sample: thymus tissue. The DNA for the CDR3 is TGTGCCATCAGGGGGACAGTACAAGGGGATGGCTACACCTTC. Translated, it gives CAIRGTVQGDGYTF.